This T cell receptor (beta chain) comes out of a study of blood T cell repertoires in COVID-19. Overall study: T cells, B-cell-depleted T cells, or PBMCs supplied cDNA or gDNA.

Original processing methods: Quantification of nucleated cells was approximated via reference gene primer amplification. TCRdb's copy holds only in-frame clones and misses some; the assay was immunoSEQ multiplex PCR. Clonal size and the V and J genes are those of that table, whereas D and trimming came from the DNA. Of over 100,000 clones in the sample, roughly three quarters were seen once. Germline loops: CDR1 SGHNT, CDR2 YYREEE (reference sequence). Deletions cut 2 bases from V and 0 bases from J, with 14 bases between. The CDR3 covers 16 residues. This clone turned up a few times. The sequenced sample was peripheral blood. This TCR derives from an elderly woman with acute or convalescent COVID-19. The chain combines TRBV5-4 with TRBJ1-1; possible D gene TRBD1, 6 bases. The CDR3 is CASSFPGGQLNTEAFF. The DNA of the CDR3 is TGTGCCAGCAGCTTCCCTGGCGGACAGTTGAACACTGAAGCTTTCTTT.